A single TCR beta chain is shown here with its context. Its specificity is unknown. These data originate in a study of cytomegalovirus exposure and HLA in healthy donors. Generated by immunoSEQ multiplex PCR, the TCRdb table keeps only in-frame clones and is missing some. This sample has 56,000 or so clones, with over 85% found just once. From germline, CDR1 is MDHEN and CDR2 SYDVKM. V lost 6 bases to trimming and J lost 0 bases; unmatched junction nucleotides: 5. This CDR3 comprises 14 residues. Findings of the study overall: That first-cohort TCR clusters tended to co-occur in the 95 to 150 validation repertoires was found in a later analysis.

The donors belonged to the roughly 130-subject validation cohort, separate from the 666-subject first cohort. V is TRBV28 and J is TRBJ2-7; 7 nucleotides line up with TRBD2. Sequenced: PBMCs. The source of this sequence is a man aged 18-30 years in good health and CMV-seronegative. The CDR3 coding sequence is TGTGCCAGCAGCCCAGCGGGAAGCTCCTACGAGCAGTACTTC. Translating it yields CASSPAGSSYEQYF. The whole variable domain, remainder taken from reference TRBV28 and TRBJ2-7, is DVKVTQSSRYLVKRTGEKVFLECVQDMDHENMFWYRQDPGLGLRLIYFSYDVKMKEKGDIPEGYSVSREKKERFSLILESASTNQTSMYLCASSPAGSSYEQYFGPGTRLTVT.